The 25 T cell receptor beta chains presented below share a single source sample, sequenced in a study of response to subunit inactivated influenza vaccine. TCRdb reprocessed the RT-PCR reads via MiXCR and lists one record per CDR3 protein. The sample contains hundreds of thousands of distinct CDR3 sequences, 15% to 19% of which appear only once. The source material was PBMCs from blood, sampled 12 days after vaccination. These receptors were taken from a man aged 50-60 years who received an inactivated influenza vaccine.

This clonotype was seen a few times. The genes are TRBV18 and TRBJ2-1; TRBD1 matches at 7 bases. With V trimmed by 0 bases and J by 4 bases, 15 bases remained unmatched. CDR3 size: 19 residues. Germline lookup yields CDR1 KGHSH and CDR2 LQKENI. The CDR3 coding sequence is TGTGCCAGCTCACCACCGGTTTGGACGGACAGGCTCGGGTACAATGAGCAGTTCTTC. Encoded protein: CASSPPVWTDRLGYNEQFF.

V is TRBV28 and J is TRBJ2-7; TRBD1 or TRBD2 may be the D gene (5 bases each). Trimming stripped 1 base from V and 12 bases from J, with 22 bases between. The CDR3 sequence is 15 residues long. The germline V gene has CDR1 MDHEN and CDR2 SYDVKM. The CDR3, as DNA: TGTGCCAGCAGTTTATCAGATAAGGGACGGGGAACTACGTACTTC. Protein sequence: CASSLSDKGRGTTYF.

The table lists this clonotype with a few counts. This chain uses TRBV4-2 with TRBJ2-3; weak D call: TRBD2 (6 bases). V was cut by 1 base and J by 2 bases, with 13 bases left in between. Germline V gene lookup returns CDR1 LGHNA and CDR2 YNFKEQ. The CDR3 is 16 amino acids. CDR3 residues: CASSQAGDFFTDTQYF. CDR3 bases: TGTGCCAGCAGCCAAGCGGGGGACTTTTTCACAGATACGCAGTATTTT.

On this clonotype: Given a much more abundant clone one base away, this may be a read error. Since no conserved phenylalanine or tryptophan closes the CDR3, a read error is the likely cause. The chain combines TRBV4-2 with TRBJ1-6; the D is unclear. The CDR3 covers 16 residues. V was pared by 0 bases and J by 8 bases, with 14 bases between. CDR1 and CDR2 from the germline V gene are LGHNA and YNFKEQ. The CDR3 loop reads CASSQEGNFGHSPLHL. CDR3 bases: TGTGCCAGCAGCCAAGAAGGGAATTTTGGGCATTCACCCCTCCACCTT.

The rearrangement links TRBV6-2 or TRBV6-3 to TRBJ2-7, with 9 bases aligning to TRBD1. This CDR3 contains 14 residues. Germline CDR1 is MNHEY and CDR2 is SVGEGT. The J segment lost 6 bases and the V segment lost 5 bases, leaving 8 bases of the junction unmatched. CDR3 nucleotides: TGTGCCAGCAGTCTACGGGACAGGGTAGGCGAGCAGTACTTC. This codes for CASSLRDRVGEQYF.

The table lists this clonotype with a few counts. The CDR3 region has the DNA TGTGCCAGCACCAGCGGCTACTCTGGAAACACCATATATTTT. Its translation: CASTSGYSGNTIYF. The V call is TRBV2, the J call TRBJ1-3; D is uncertain. This CDR3 contains 14 residues. Germline V gene lookup returns CDR1 SNHLY and CDR2 FYNNEI. Trimming shortened V by 7 bases and J by 0 bases, and 10 bases separated the two germline ends.

This clonotype was found a few times. The CDR3 protein is CASSLSWPGGNEQFF. CDR3 nucleotides: TGTGCCAGCAGTTTAAGTTGGCCAGGGGGCAATGAGCAGTTCTTC. The rearrangement links TRBV28 to TRBJ2-1; 7 positions agree with TRBD1. The germline V gene encodes CDR1 MDHEN and CDR2 SYDVKM. The V and J ends lost 2 bases and 6 bases, in that order; junction bases with no gene match: 7. The CDR3 runs to 15 residues.

Ten or more counts support this clonotype. The gene calls are TRBV6-5 and TRBJ2-7; 8 nucleotides align to TRBD2. Germline CDR1 MNHEY, CDR2 SVGAGI. This CDR3 is built from 15 residues. Germline trimming cut 0 bases from V and 7 bases from J; bases unmatched to any gene: 8. The CDR3 loop is CASSYSLGLAGEQYF. CDR3 bases: TGTGCCAGCAGTTACTCGTTGGGGCTAGCGGGTGAGCAGTACTTC.

The chain uses TRBV7-9 and TRBJ1-2; TRBD1 agrees at 7 bases. Germline V CDR1 and CDR2: SEHNR, FQNEAQ (reference sequence). V dropped 6 bases and J dropped 3; count of bases not matched to a gene: 10. The CDR3 consists of 15 residues. CDR3 residues: CASRGRDRQHYGYTF. CDR3 DNA: TGTGCCAGCAGAGGCCGGGACAGACAACACTATGGCTACACCTTC.

This clonotype was seen a few times. The CDR3 region has the DNA TGTGCCAGCAGGTTGGGACAATCAGGGAATCAGCCCCAGCATTTT. Translated: CASRLGQSGNQPQHF. The rearrangement uses TRBV28 and TRBJ1-5, with D maybe TRBD1 (6 bases). CDR3 length equals 15 residues. Germline V gene lookup returns CDR1 MDHEN and CDR2 SYDVKM. V lost 6 bases to trimming and J lost 4 bases, with 16 bases between them.

This chain uses TRBV7-9 with TRBJ2-1; D is unclear. V lost 0 bases to trimming and J lost 5 bases, with 14 bases between them. In germline, CDR1 is SEHNR, CDR2 FQNEAQ (reference sequence). CDR3 size: 16 residues. In DNA, the CDR3 is TGTGCCAGCAGCTTAGCTACCCTCCGGCAGCACAATGAGCAGTTCTTC. This sequence encodes CASSLATLRQHNEQFF.

This chain uses TRBV28 with TRBJ1-2; TRBD1 might be the D (5 bases). Germline CDR1 reads MDHEN; CDR2 reads SYDVKM. Trimming stripped 6 bases from V and 0 bases from J, with 20 bases between. This CDR3 comprises 17 residues. The CDR3 DNA follows: TGTGCCAGCAGCCCTCCCAGGGATGGGACCGCTAACTATGGCTACACCTTC. It translates to CASSPPRDGTANYGYTF.

Details on this clonotype: With a much larger clone just one base away, this may be a read error. V usage is TRBV24-1 and J usage is TRBJ2-5; TRBD1 agrees at 10 bases. The CDR3 has 15 residues. CDR1 is KGHDR, CDR2 SFDVKD, per germline. CDR3 nucleotides: TGTGCCACCAGTGACCCGGGACAGGGGAGTGAGATCCAGTACTTC. This encodes CATSDPGQGSEIQYF.

This clonotype was seen more than once but under ten times. The chain employs TRBV20-1 and TRBJ2-1; 12 nucleotides agree with TRBD1. The CDR3 spans 15 residues. Germline lookup yields CDR1 DFQATT and CDR2 SNEGSKA (reference sequence). After removal of 6 bases from V and 4 bases from J, the junction contained 7 bases not matched to a gene. CDR3 nucleotide sequence: TGCAGTGCCCGCCGGGACAGGGGGCGATACAATGAGCAGTTCTTC. Amino acid sequence: CSARRDRGRYNEQFF.

This clonotype has just a few counts. The gene calls are TRBV5-1 and TRBJ2-3; 9 bases fit TRBD1. The V gene's germline CDR1 is SGHRS and CDR2 YFSETQ. The CDR3 is 16 amino acids. With V trimmed by 4 bases and J by 4 bases, 10 bases remained unmatched. The CDR3 nucleotides are TGCGCCAGCAGCCCCCTCCCGGGACAGGGTGCAGATACGCAGTATTTT. The encoded protein is CASSPLPGQGADTQYF.

This clonotype was seen a single time. The genes are TRBV11-2 and TRBJ2-3; 11 bases agree with TRBD2. This CDR3 is 18 amino acids long. The germline CDR1 and CDR2 sequences are SGHAT and FQNNGV. V shed 0 bases, J shed 5 bases, and the junction held 10 bases outside the gene matches. CDR3 coding DNA: TGTGCCAGCAGCTTAGACCTAGCGGGGGGCCTGGATCAAGATACGCAGTATTTT. Residues: CASSLDLAGGLDQDTQYF. Filled out from reference TRBV11-2 and TRBJ2-3, the complete variable domain reads EAGVAQSPRYKIIEKRQSVAFWCNPISGHATLYWYQQILGQGPKLLIQFQNNGVVDDSQLPKDRFSAERLKGVDSTLKIQPAKLEDSAVYLCASSLDLAGGLDQDTQYFGPGTRLTVL.

This clonotype was detected a few times. CDR3 protein: CASSMGQANTGELFF. The CDR3 DNA reads as TGCGCCAGCAGCATGGGACAGGCGAACACCGGGGAGCTGTTTTTT. The chain links TRBV5-1 to TRBJ2-2, with 8 nucleotides matching TRBD1. The CDR3 consists of 15 residues. Per the germline V gene, CDR1 is SGHRS and CDR2 is YFSETQ. V lost 4 bases, J lost 0 bases, and 2 bases stayed unmatched.

The table lists this clonotype with a few counts. This chain links TRBV12-3 or TRBV12-4 with TRBJ1-1; 7 positions agree with TRBD1. The CDR3 has 15 residues. V dropped 2 bases and J dropped 0; count of bases not matched to a gene: 3. CDR3: CASSLQGQLNTEAFF. In DNA, the CDR3 is TGTGCCAGCAGTTTACAGGGACAGCTGAACACTGAAGCTTTCTTT.

This clonotype was observed at least ten times. The genes are TRBV5-6 and TRBJ2-7, with D possibly matching TRBD2 (5 bases). This CDR3 has 13 residues. Between the trimmed V and J ends, which lost 1 base and 3 bases, there was a span of 8 bases. In germline, CDR1 is SGHDT, CDR2 YYEEEE. For the CDR3, the DNA is TGTGCCAGCAGCTTGCCCGGGGTCTACGAGCAGTACTTC. It is translated as CASSLPGVYEQYF. Looking up the rest from reference TRBV5-6 and TRBJ2-7 gives the full variable domain: DAGVTQSPTHLIKTRGQQVTLRCSPKSGHDTVSWYQQALGQGPQFIFQYYEEEERQRGNFPDRFSGHQFPNYSSELNVNALLLGDSALYLCASSLPGVYEQYFGPGTRLTVT.

The rearrangement uses TRBV5-1 and TRBJ2-3; D gene uncertain. CDR3 length equals 14 residues. The germline CDR1 and CDR2 sequences are SGHRS and YFSETQ. The V end was cut by 3 bases, the J end by 4 bases, with 12 bases between. CDR3 loop: CASSSLAAADTQYF. The DNA for the CDR3 is TGCGCCAGCAGCTCCCTGGCGGCGGCAGATACGCAGTATTTT.

The J gene is TRBJ1-4, the V gene TRBV7-8, with no clear D. Trimming removed 1 base from V and 7 bases from J, with 10 bases in between. The germline gives CDR1 SGHVS, CDR2 FQNEAQ. The CDR3 is 14 amino acids. In nucleotides, the CDR3 is TGTGCCAGCAGCTTAGACGGGTGGCGTGAAAAACTGTTTTTT. Protein product: CASSLDGWREKLFF. The complete variable domain, with remaining parts taken from reference TRBV7-8 and TRBJ1-4, reads GAGVSQSPRYKVAKRGQDVALRCDPISGHVSLFWYQQALGQGPEFLTYFQNEAQLDKSGLPSDRFFAERPEGSVSTLKIQRTQQEDSAVYLCASSLDGWREKLFFGSGTQLSVL.

This clonotype was detected only a few times. The chain uses TRBV6-2 or TRBV6-3 and TRBJ1-1; a weak D match, TRBD1 (6 bases). Germline V gene lookup returns CDR1 MNHEY and CDR2 SVGEGT. This CDR3 comprises 13 residues. Trimming stripped 5 bases from V and 7 bases from J, with 14 bases between. CDR3 in amino acids: CASSPGTPLEAFF. The CDR3 DNA reads as TGTGCCAGCAGTCCCGGGACACCGCTTGAAGCTTTCTTT.

This chain uses TRBV15 with TRBJ1-5, with 8 bases matching TRBD1. CDR3 length: 16 amino acids. Germline lookup yields CDR1 LNHNV and CDR2 YYDKDF (reference sequence). The V segment lost 3 bases and the J segment 3 bases; nucleotides outside the gene matches: 7. In DNA form, the CDR3 reads TGTGCCACCAGCAGTGACAGGGGCATGGACAATCAGCCCCAGCATTTT. Protein: CATSSDRGMDNQPQHF.

The rearrangement links TRBV25-1 to TRBJ1-4, with D unresolved. Germline V lookup: CDR1 MGHDK, CDR2 SYGVNS. This CDR3 has 14 residues. Trimming took 6 bases from V and 1 from J, leaving 9 bases between them. CDR3 nucleotide sequence: TGTGCCAGCAGGCCCTGGGGAACTAATGAAAAACTGTTTTTT. As protein: CASRPWGTNEKLFF.

This clonotype was seen a handful of times. Germline and junction disagree at one end, which may indicate a read error. The chain is built from TRBV7-2 and TRBJ2-1, with D possibly being TRBD1 (6 bases). Germline CDR1 and CDR2: SGHTA and FQGNSA. This CDR3 has 12 residues. The CDR3 nucleotides are TGCGCCAGCAGCTCCAGGGGTTATGAGCAGTTCTTC. Protein: CASSSRGYEQFF.